Sequencing of this T cell receptor beta chain was carried out in a study of blood T cell repertoires in COVID-19. The overall study: The origin of the acute and convalescent COVID-19 samples was the United States, Italy and Spain. PBMCs, B-cell-depleted T cells, or T cells provided the cDNA or gDNA that made up the material.

Germline values: CDR1 KGHSH, CDR2 LQKENI. The CDR3 has 16 amino acids. J was trimmed by 3 bases and V by 3 bases; bases with no gene match: 7. Source study methods: Amplification with reference gene primers provided the estimates of nucleated cell counts. The method was immunoSEQ multiplex PCR; TCRdb's version includes in-frame clones alone and lacks a portion of them. V and J calls and clone size follow that table, whereas D and trimming were derived from the DNA. The data contain about 55,000 clones, approximately 83% of them seen just once; the ten biggest clones take up 10%. The TCR sequence derives from a human donor in a cohort sampled during active COVID-19. The genes are TRBV18 and TRBJ2-1; 8 bases match TRBD2. Sequencing was performed on peripheral blood. The CDR3 DNA follows: TGTGCCAGCTCACCCGTTAGCGGGATGGACTACAATGAGCAGTTCTTC. Translation: CASSPVSGMDYNEQFF. Filled out from reference TRBV18 and TRBJ2-1, the complete variable domain reads NAGVMQNPRHLVRRRGQEARLRCSPMKGHSHVYWYRQLPEEGLKFMVYLQKENIIDESGMPKERFSAEFPKEGPSILRIQQVVRGDSAAYFCASSPVSGMDYNEQFFGPGTRLTVL.